Listed below are T cell receptor beta chains from one sample, sequenced in a study of T cell responses to AZD1222 COVID-19 vaccine. Produced via immunoSEQ multiplex PCR; TCRdb's table is partial and in-frame only. The sample has fewer than 200,000 clones, about 91% seen once; the top ten hold around a tenth. Sequenced material: peripheral blood, taken 28 days after the second AZD1222 dose. The source is an adult who received the AZD1222 COVID-19 vaccine. Each CDR3 is given with its conserved first and last residue. The order of the fields is J gene, D gene, clone size, V gene, CDR3 protein, CDR3 DNA. A D gene is named only where the DNA matches it firmly. A row's size may be missing; if present it is once, few, many or a size class.

>TRBJ1-2|.|.|TRBV24-1
CATSDPGLGGSGYTF
TGTGCCACCAGTGATCCCGGACTGGGCGGATCTGGCTACACCTTC
>TRBJ2-3|.|.|TRBV5-1
CASSPGGVQGTDTQYF
TGCGCCAGCAGCCCTGGCGGCGTACAGGGCACAGATACGCAGTATTTT
>TRBJ2-7|.|.|TRBV28
CASSRLSTNYEQYF
TGTGCCAGCAGCCGACTCTCTACAAACTACGAGCAGTACTTC
>TRBJ1-4|TRBD1|.|TRBV7-9
CASSLGAGTAQEKLFF
TGTGCCAGCAGCTTAGGGGCCGGGACAGCCCAAGAAAAACTGTTTTTT
>TRBJ1-6|.|.|TRBV7-9
CASSEENSPLHF
TGTGCCAGCAGCGAGGAAAATTCACCCCTCCACTTT
>TRBJ1-5|.|.|TRBV5-1
CASSLGLGNQPQHF
TGCGCCAGCAGCTTGGGTCTTGGAAATCAGCCCCAGCATTTT
>TRBJ1-1|.|.|TRBV9
CASSHPPGGGTEAFF
TGTGCCAGCAGCCACCCCCCGGGCGGGGGCACTGAAGCTTTCTTT
>TRBJ2-7|TRBD1|few|TRBV2
CASNNRGLTYEQYF
TGTGCCAGCAATAACAGGGGGCTAACCTACGAGCAGTACTTC
>TRBJ2-5|TRBD2|.|TRBV7-3
CASSLGLADQETQYF
TGTGCCAGCAGCTTAGGACTAGCGGACCAAGAGACCCAGTACTTC
>TRBJ1-2|.|.|TRBV30
CAWTPDSHGYTF
TGTGCCTGGACCCCGGACAGCCATGGCTACACCTTC
>TRBJ1-3|.|.|TRBV5-1
CASSLASSGNTIYF
TGCGCCAGCAGCCTTGCAAGCTCTGGAAACACCATATATTTT
>TRBJ1-2|TRBD1|.|TRBV7-6
CASSLSDRGGNGYTF
TGTGCCAGCAGCTTAAGTGACAGGGGAGGTAATGGCTACACCTTC
>TRBJ1-1|.|.|TRBV11-2
CASSIRLRDTEAFF
TGTGCCAGCAGCATTAGACTGAGGGACACTGAAGCTTTCTTT
>TRBJ2-3|TRBD2|.|TRBV5-1
CASSPNVLAGGTDTQYF
TGCGCCAGCAGCCCGAACGTCCTAGCGGGAGGCACAGATACGCAGTATTTT
>TRBJ2-1|TRBD2|.|TRBV14
CASSQVGGGAYSYNEQFF
TGTGCCAGCAGCCAAGTTGGCGGGGGGGCCTACTCCTACAATGAGCAGTTCTTC
>TRBJ1-3|.|.|TRBV5-1
CASSLGGAGNTIYF
TGCGCCAGCAGCTTGGGTGGGGCTGGAAACACCATATATTTT
>TRBJ2-3|.|.|TRBV3-1/TRBV3-2
CASSLASTDTQYF
TGTGCCAGCAGCTTAGCGAGCACAGATACGCAGTATTTT
>TRBJ2-1|.|.|TRBV9
CASSVGMGYEQFF
TGTGCCAGCAGCGTAGGTATGGGCTATGAGCAGTTCTTC
>TRBJ1-2|.|.|TRBV30
CAWSVNLNYGYTF
TGTGCCTGGAGTGTTAATCTTAACTATGGCTACACCTTC
>TRBJ1-5|.|.|TRBV28
CASSLRTSNQPQHF
TGTGCCAGCAGCCTTCGGACCTCCAATCAGCCCCAGCATTTT
>TRBJ2-7|TRBD2|.|TRBV5-1
CASSWGSGGSSYEQYF
TGCGCCAGCAGTTGGGGTAGCGGGGGTTCCTCCTACGAGCAGTACTTC
>TRBJ1-2|.|.|TRBV9
CASSLKPTHRDTNGYTF
TGTGCCAGCAGCCTCAAACCTACGCACCGGGACACTAATGGCTACACCTTC
>TRBJ1-4|TRBD1|.|TRBV19
CASSLGQGKGLGATNEKLFF
TGTGCCAGTAGTCTGGGACAGGGGAAGGGGCTGGGGGCAACTAATGAAAAACTGTTTTTT
>TRBJ2-7|.|.|TRBV28
CASSLPYEQYF
TGTGCCAGCAGTCTTCCCTACGAGCAGTACTTC
>TRBJ2-2|.|few|TRBV5-1
CASKGEANTGELFF
TGCGCCAGCAAAGGGGAAGCGAACACCGGGGAGCTGTTTTTT